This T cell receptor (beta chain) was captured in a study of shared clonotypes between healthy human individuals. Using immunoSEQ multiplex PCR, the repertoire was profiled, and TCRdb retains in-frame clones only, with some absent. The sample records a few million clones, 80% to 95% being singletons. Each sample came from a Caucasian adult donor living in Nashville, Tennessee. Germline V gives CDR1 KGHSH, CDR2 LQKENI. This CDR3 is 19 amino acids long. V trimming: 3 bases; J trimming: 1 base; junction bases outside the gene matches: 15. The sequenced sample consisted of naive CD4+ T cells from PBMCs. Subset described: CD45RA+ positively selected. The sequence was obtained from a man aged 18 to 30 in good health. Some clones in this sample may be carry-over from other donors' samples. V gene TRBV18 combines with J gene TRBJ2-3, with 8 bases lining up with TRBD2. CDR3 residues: CASSPLQVAGGLGTDTQYF. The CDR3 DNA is TGTGCCAGCTCACCCCTCCAGGTCGCGGGAGGACTTGGCACAGATACGCAGTATTTT.